Reported below is one TCR beta chain. The data originate from a study of technical replicates of blood from several donors. TCRdb's table, derived via immunoSEQ multiplex PCR, lists solely in-frame clones and lacks some. This repertoire shows tens of thousands of clones, 92% found once; its top ten account for roughly 0.28%. Per the germline V gene, CDR1 is MNHEY and CDR2 is SVGAGI. The CDR3 consists of 16 residues. Losses at the gene ends were 4 bases for V and 3 bases for J; bases not matched to a gene: 6. The material sequenced was T cells isolated from PBMCs. The receptor was derived from a human donor in good health. The chain links TRBV6-5 to TRBJ2-1; 10 bases map to TRBD1. CDR3 in DNA: TGTGCCAGCAGTTCCCCGGGACAGGGGTACTACAATGAGCAGTTCTTC. Its protein product is CASSSPGQGYYNEQFF.